This entry lists 9 T cell receptor beta chains sequenced from one sample in a study of STAT3 mutations in large granular lymphocyte leukemia (dated by TCRdb to about 2019). Results the study describes overall, beyond this receptor: All T-LGLL patients had at least one immunodominant TCRbeta clonotype, and roughly half had multiple immunodominant subclonotypes.

Their specific antigens are unknown. Library prep was done by the immunoSEQ multiplex PCR assay. TCRdb's version of the immuneACCESS table is confined to in-frame rearrangements and falls short of the full clone set. An unresolved V gene accounts for under half of the shortfall where checked; the remainder is of unknown origin. The sample table shows about 1,500 clones, and approximately 79% are seen once. The top ten clonotypes cover 39% of the sample. What was sequenced was peripheral blood mononuclear cells. The receptors originated from a man in his forties or fifties with T-cell large granular lymphocyte leukemia. Some clones in this sample may be carry-over from other donors' samples. The age is the age at diagnosis.

CDR3 sequence (DNA): TGCGCCAGCAGCGAAGACAGGCTGAGCTCCTACGAGCAGTACTTC. This translates into CASSEDRLSSYEQYF. The genes are TRBV5-1 and TRBJ2-7; a possible D gene is TRBD1 (6 bases). The germline V and J ends were trimmed by 4 bases and 0 bases, with 14 bases remaining between them. The CDR3 runs 15 residues. CDR1 and CDR2 (germline): SGHRS, YFSETQ.

The rearrangement joins TRBV5-1 to TRBJ2-1, with TRBD1 as a possible D gene (5 bases). CDR3 length equals 16 residues. The germline V gene has CDR1 SGHRS and CDR2 YFSETQ. V gave up 5 bases and J gave up 4 bases, with 19 bases separating them. CDR3 in amino acids: CASSPSGQGSYNEQFF. As DNA, the CDR3 is TGCGCCAGCAGTCCCTCGGGCCAGGGCTCTTACAATGAGCAGTTCTTC.

The chain employs TRBV5-1 and TRBJ2-1, with TRBD2 matching 9 bases. This CDR3 region has 16 residues. V trimming: 0 bases; J trimming: 5 bases; junction bases outside the gene matches: 6. The germline V gene has CDR1 SGHRS and CDR2 YFSETQ. The CDR3 sequence is CASSLVALAGHNEQFF. The CDR3 DNA follows: TGCGCCAGCAGCTTGGTGGCCCTAGCGGGACACAATGAGCAGTTCTTC.

The chain carries TRBV2 and TRBJ2-5; D remains ambiguous. V was cut by 3 bases and J by 5 bases, with 4 bases left in between. The CDR3 runs to 11 residues. The germline V gene has CDR1 SNHLY and CDR2 FYNNEI. CDR3 protein: CASSDAETQYF. CDR3 sequence (DNA): TGTGCCAGCAGTGATGCGGAGACCCAGTACTTC. Based on the CDR3 plus reference TRBV2 and TRBJ2-5, the full variable domain is EPEVTQTPSHQVTQMGQEVILRCVPISNHLYFYWYRQILGQKVEFLVSFYNNEISEKSEIFDDQFSVERPDGSNFTLKIRSTKLEDSAMYFCASSDAETQYFGPGTRLLVL.

CDR3 DNA: TGTGCCAGCAGCCTCCTGACAGGGGCAGATACGCAGTATTTT. Protein sequence: CASSLLTGADTQYF. The chain couples TRBV7-9 to TRBJ2-3, with TRBD1 matching over 8 bases. The length of the CDR3 is 14 residues. Trimming at V came to 5 bases and at J to 4 bases, leaving 5 bases not matched to a gene. CDR1 is SEHNR and CDR2 is FQNEAQ in the germline V gene (reference sequence).

The rearrangement links TRBV5-4 to TRBJ2-3; weak D call: TRBD2 (6 bases). This CDR3 spans 14 amino acids. The V end was cut by 4 bases, the J end by 0 bases, with 9 bases between. Germline lookup yields CDR1 SGHNT and CDR2 YYREEE (reference sequence). The CDR3 protein is CASSGGSSTDTQYF. The CDR3 nucleotides are TGTGCCAGCAGCGGGGGGAGCAGCACAGATACGCAGTATTTT.

V gene TRBV30 combines with J gene TRBJ1-4; D uncertain. Germline values: CDR1 GTSNPN, CDR2 SVGIG (reference sequence). The length of the CDR3 is 12 residues. Trimming took off 3 bases at V and 1 base at J, with 3 bases between the two ends. As DNA, the CDR3 is TGTGCCTGGAGCAGAACTAATGAAAAACTGTTTTTT. Translated: CAWSRTNEKLFF.

The V and J genes are TRBV5-1 and TRBJ1-2, with D maybe TRBD1 (6 bases). The CDR3 runs 13 residues. With 9 bases removed from V and 7 bases from J, the gap between germline ends came to 19 bases. The germline CDR1 and CDR2 sequences are SGHRS and YFSETQ. The CDR3 sequence is CATGGGREGGYTF. CDR3 in DNA: TGCGCCACCGGCGGGGGCAGGGAAGGTGGCTACACCTTC.

The genes are TRBV5-6 and TRBJ2-7; D could derive from TRBD1 or TRBD2 (5 bases each). Per the germline V gene, CDR1 is SGHDT and CDR2 is YYEEEE. V lost 1 base and J 7 bases, leaving 12 bases between the germline ends. The CDR3 is 13 amino acids. CDR3 nucleotides: TGTGCCAGCAGCTTGAGGGGAGTAGGTGAGCAGTACTTC. This codes for CASSLRGVGEQYF.